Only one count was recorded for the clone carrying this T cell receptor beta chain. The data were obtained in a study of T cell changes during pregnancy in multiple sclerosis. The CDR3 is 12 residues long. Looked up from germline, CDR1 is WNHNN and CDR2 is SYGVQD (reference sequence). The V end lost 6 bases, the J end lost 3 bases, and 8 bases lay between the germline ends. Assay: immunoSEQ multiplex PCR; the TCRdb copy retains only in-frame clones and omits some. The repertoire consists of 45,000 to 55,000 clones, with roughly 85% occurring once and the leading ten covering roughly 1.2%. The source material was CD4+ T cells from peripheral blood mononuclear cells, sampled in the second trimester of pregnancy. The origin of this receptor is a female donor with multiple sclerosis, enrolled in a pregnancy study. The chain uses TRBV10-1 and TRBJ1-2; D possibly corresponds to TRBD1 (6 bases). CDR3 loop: CASSSGDYGYTF. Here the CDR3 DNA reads TGCGCCAGCAGCTCAGGGGACTATGGCTACACCTTC.